This T cell receptor (beta chain) was sequenced during a study of lymphopenia after photon versus proton radiotherapy. The germline V and J ends were trimmed by 1 base and 7 bases, with 14 bases remaining between them. This CDR3 is 14 amino acids long. CDR1 and CDR2 (germline): SGHRS, YFSETQ. Study-level findings and limits: Larger post-nadir TCR diversity loss correlated inversely with survival in deceased patients. Post-nadir diversity loss with photons came from oligoclonal expansion, particularly CD8+ Temra cells. Authors raise, but do not show, better survival with proton therapy. Under photons, naive T cells and diversity fell while effector/memory populations rose.

With respect to this clone: Its antigen is still unknown.

Clones were sequenced by immunoSEQ multiplex PCR, and TCRdb holds only the in-frame ones, with some missing. The table records around 150,000 clones, approximately 86% of them present only once. J is TRBJ1-1 and V is TRBV5-1; weak D call: TRBD1 (6 bases). The sequence was obtained from a man aged 50 or older with gastric cancer. The sequencing here drew on peripheral blood, taken from a patient treated with photon-based radiotherapy. Written as DNA, the CDR3 is TGCGCCAGCAGCTTGAAGGTGGGACAAGTTGAAGCTTTCTTT. This sequence encodes CASSLKVGQVEAFF.